This paragraph covers one TCR beta chain sequence. This CDR3 spans 14 amino acids. Germline values: CDR1 SGHAT, CDR2 FQNNGV. Trimming left V 1 base short and J 1 base short, with 7 bases between. The entry originates in a study of T cell responses to AZD1222 COVID-19 vaccine. TCRdb keeps only in-frame clones here, not all; method: immunoSEQ multiplex PCR. The table shows about 150,000 clones, with 80% to 95% occurring only once. The clonotype originates from an adult who received the AZD1222 COVID-19 vaccine. This sample comprised peripheral blood, obtained 28 days after the second AZD1222 dose. This chain joins TRBV11-2 and TRBJ1-1, with unresolved D. The CDR3 nucleotides read TGTGCCAGCAGCTTAGTTACGTCGAACACTGAAGCTTTCTTT. Its translation is CASSLVTSNTEAFF.